This TCR beta chain was obtained from a study of T cells in localized non-small cell lung cancer. Whole-study findings and limits: Maximal T cell clonality occurred in uninvolved adjacent lung, with tumor ranking below it. Sequencing, confined to only one tumor region, leaves heterogeneity possible. Among the top 100 tumor clones, a median 57 appeared in adjacent lung.

TCRdb's table, derived via immunoSEQ multiplex PCR, lists solely in-frame clones and lacks some. The table records about 52,000 clones, approximately 86% of them present only once. From germline, CDR1 is MNHEY and CDR2 SVGAGI. This CDR3 region has 12 residues. The V and J ends lost 7 bases and 9 bases respectively, with 15 bases between them. About this clone itself: Its antigen is undetermined.

The V gene is TRBV6-5, the J gene TRBJ1-2; no clear D gene. This receptor was identified in a female donor with stage II lung adenocarcinoma. The starting material was PBMCs, obtained before any cancer treatment. The CDR3 is CASTPLGASYTF. CDR3 bases: TGTGCCAGCACCCCCTTAGGTGCTAGCTACACCTTC.